Each of the 30 T cell receptor beta chains below was sequenced from the same sample in a study of blood T cell repertoires in COVID-19. Clones were read by immunoSEQ multiplex PCR, and TCRdb kept only the in-frame ones, dropping some. The sample consists of around 140,000 clones, approximately 87% of them appearing once. The material sequenced was peripheral blood. These receptors all stem from a man aged 50-59 years who had recovered from COVID-19.

The rearrangement links TRBV6-6 to TRBJ1-5, with TRBD1 matching 8 bases. J gave up 4 bases and V 6 bases, and 5 bases lay outside the gene matches. The CDR3 covers 14 residues. Germline V gene lookup returns CDR1 MNHNY and CDR2 SVGAGI (reference sequence). CDR3 in amino acids: CASRRTGTNQPQHF. The CDR3 region has the DNA TGTGCCAGCAGGAGGACAGGGACGAATCAGCCCCAGCATTTT.

The V call is TRBV29-1, the J call TRBJ1-1, with 11 bases matching TRBD1. The length of the CDR3 is 14 residues. Losses at the gene ends were 6 bases for V and 0 bases for J; bases not matched to a gene: 3. In germline, CDR1 is SQVTM, CDR2 ANQGSEA. Written as DNA, the CDR3 is TGCAGCGTCGGACAGGGGGCCATGAACACTGAAGCTTTCTTT. Protein: CSVGQGAMNTEAFF.

The rearrangement joins TRBV6-5 to TRBJ2-1; 9 nucleotides align to TRBD1. CDR1 is MNHEY, CDR2 SVGAGI, per germline. With V trimmed by 7 bases and J by 9 bases, 10 bases remained unmatched. The CDR3 sequence is 14 residues long. As DNA, the CDR3 is TGTGCCAGCAAACGGGACAGGGCCGGCGGTGAGCAGTTCTTC. Residues: CASKRDRAGGEQFF.

The V and J genes are TRBV27 and TRBJ2-1; 13 bases are a match to TRBD2. Trimming cost V 4 bases and J 3 bases; bases outside gene matches: 6. CDR3 length: 17 residues. The V gene's germline CDR1 is MNHEY and CDR2 SMNVEV (reference sequence). CDR3 sequence reads: CASSSPLAGGYYNEQFF. The DNA of the CDR3 is TGTGCCAGCAGTTCTCCACTAGCGGGGGGGTACTACAATGAGCAGTTCTTC.

The chain uses TRBV9 and TRBJ1-5; TRBD1 aligns across 7 bases. After removal of 2 bases from V and 5 bases from J, the junction contained 7 bases not matched to a gene. Germline V CDR1 and CDR2: SGDLS, YYNGEE. CDR3 size: 15 residues. CDR3 sequence reads: CASSVGTDGDQPQHF. DNA of the CDR3: TGTGCCAGCAGCGTCGGGACAGACGGCGATCAGCCCCAGCATTTT.

The chain links TRBV5-5 to TRBJ2-1; no clear D. The CDR3 totals 11 residues. V lost 2 bases and J lost 7, with 4 bases in between. CDR1 and CDR2 from the germline V gene are SGHKS and YYEKEE (reference sequence). DNA of the CDR3: TGTGCCAGCAGCTTCGTTAATGAGCAGTTCTTC. Translation: CASSFVNEQFF. Full variable domain (remainder filled in from reference TRBV5-5 and TRBJ2-1): DAGVTQSPTHLIKTRGQQVTLRCSPISGHKSVSWYQQVLGQGPQFIFQYYEKEERGRGNFPDRFSARQFPNYSSELNVNALLLGDSALYLCASSFVNEQFFGPGTRLTVL.

The chain is built from TRBV3-1 (or the pseudogene TRBV3-2) and TRBJ1-3; 7 nucleotides align to TRBD1. After removal of 3 bases from V and 0 bases from J, the junction contained 5 bases not matched to a gene. Germline values: CDR1 LGHDT, CDR2 YNNKEL (reference sequence). The CDR3 has 16 residues. The CDR3 region is CASSHRQGTSGNTIYF. In DNA, the CDR3 is TGTGCCAGCAGCCATAGACAGGGAACCTCTGGAAACACCATATATTTT.

The V and J genes are TRBV10-3 and TRBJ2-7, with 8 bases aligning to TRBD2. Germline V gene sequence: CDR1 ENHRY, CDR2 SYGVKD. The CDR3 extends over 16 amino acids. The V segment lost 4 bases and the J segment 1 base; nucleotides outside the gene matches: 9. The CDR3 spells CAISAVSGGWSYEQYF. The CDR3 bases are TGTGCCATCAGTGCGGTAAGCGGGGGTTGGTCCTACGAGCAGTACTTC.

The V call is TRBV19, the J call TRBJ1-1; possible D gene TRBD1, 5 bases. The CDR3 covers 14 residues. Germline values: CDR1 LNHDA, CDR2 SQIVND (reference sequence). The germline V and J ends were trimmed by 6 bases and 1 base, with 12 bases remaining between them. DNA for the CDR3: TGTGCCAGTAGAATCTCCGGGGGGAACACTGAAGCTTTCTTT. This encodes CASRISGGNTEAFF.

The V and J genes are TRBV11-2 and TRBJ1-2, with TRBD1 matching over 7 bases. CDR1 and CDR2 (germline): SGHAT, FQNNGV. This CDR3 has 16 amino acids. V lost 4 bases, J lost 4 bases, and 12 bases stayed unmatched. The CDR3, as DNA: TGTGCCAGCAGCTCACCACAGGGGAGCGTGGGCTATGGCTACACCTTC. This encodes CASSSPQGSVGYGYTF.

The chain employs TRBV27 and TRBJ1-5; D remains unclear. Germline lookup yields CDR1 MNHEY and CDR2 SMNVEV (reference sequence). There are 12 residues in the CDR3. The V and J ends lost 3 bases and 3 bases respectively, with 3 bases between them. CDR3 sequence reads: CASSFINQPQHF. CDR3 nucleotides: TGTGCCAGCAGTTTCATCAATCAGCCCCAGCATTTT.

This rearrangement joins TRBV19 to TRBJ2-5; TRBD2 matches 13 bases. Germline assignment: CDR1 LNHDA and CDR2 SQIVND (reference sequence). CDR3 length: 16 residues. V lost 3 bases and J lost 4; bases outside the gene matches: 5. CDR3 protein: CASSILTSGGPETQYF. The CDR3 nucleotides read TGTGCCAGTAGTATCCTGACTAGCGGGGGGCCAGAGACCCAGTACTTC.

The chain links TRBV18 to TRBJ1-2; 7 bases align to TRBD1. CDR1 and CDR2 (germline): KGHSH, LQKENI. CDR3 length: 13 residues. Trimming removed 3 bases from V and 8 bases from J; junction bases left unmatched: 6. This CDR3 reads CASSPGTAPGYTF. The CDR3 DNA reads TGTGCCAGCTCACCGGGGACAGCGCCAGGCTACACCTTC.

This clone is a singleton in its sample. The rearrangement joins TRBV7-9 to TRBJ1-1; 8 bases match TRBD1. Germline values: CDR1 SEHNR, CDR2 FQNEAQ (reference sequence). V trimming: 1 base; J trimming: 0 bases; junction bases outside the gene matches: 1. The CDR3 covers 15 residues. Here the CDR3 DNA reads TGTGCCAGCAGCTTAGGACAGGGGCTGAACACTGAAGCTTTCTTT. Translating gives CASSLGQGLNTEAFF.

This sequence joins TRBV4-2 and TRBJ1-5; a possible D gene is TRBD1 (6 bases). This CDR3 is built from 15 residues. Trimming pared 1 base from V and 3 bases from J, leaving 10 bases between. Per the germline V gene, CDR1 is LGHNA and CDR2 is YNFKEQ. The CDR3, as DNA: TGTGCCAGCAGCCAAGTATGGGACACCAATCAGCCCCAGCATTTT. Protein product: CASSQVWDTNQPQHF.

This clone showed up just once. This rearrangement joins TRBV3-1 (or the pseudogene TRBV3-2) to TRBJ2-3; D is unresolved. The V end was cut by 4 bases, the J end by 2 bases, with 16 bases between. Per the germline V gene, CDR1 is LGHDT and CDR2 is YNNKEL (reference sequence). This CDR3 region has 16 residues. CDR3 DNA sequence: TGTGCCAGCAGCCCTAAAGTTCAGGAACACACAGATACGCAGTATTTT. It is translated as CASSPKVQEHTDTQYF.

The chain links TRBV14 to TRBJ1-1; D is unclear. The CDR3 covers 15 residues. Germline V lookup: CDR1 SGHDN, CDR2 FVKESK. Trimming took off 5 bases at V and 1 base at J, with 14 bases between the two ends. CDR3 amino acids: CASSKGSVGNTEAFF. The CDR3 nucleotides are TGTGCCAGCAGCAAAGGATCGGTTGGGAACACTGAAGCTTTCTTT.

V is TRBV5-1 and J is TRBJ1-1; no reliable D call. CDR3 size: 14 residues. The germline V gene has CDR1 SGHRS and CDR2 YFSETQ. Trimming stripped 4 bases from V and 1 base from J, with 11 bases between. This chain's CDR3 is CASSNPTKNTEAFF. The CDR3 DNA sequence: TGCGCCAGCAGCAACCCAACTAAGAACACTGAAGCTTTCTTT. Complete variable domain (other parts from reference TRBV5-1 and TRBJ1-1): KAGVTQTPRYLIKTRGQQVTLSCSPISGHRSVSWYQQTPGQGLQFLFEYFSETQRNKGNFPGRFSGRQFSNSRSEMNVSTLELGDSALYLCASSNPTKNTEAFFGQGTRLTVV.

This clone was counted only a few times. The V gene is TRBV18, the J gene TRBJ1-1; a weak D match, TRBD1 (5 bases). Trimming pared 8 bases from V and 6 bases from J, leaving 22 bases between. Germline V CDR1 and CDR2: KGHSH, LQKENI. This CDR3 region has 15 residues. CDR3 nucleotide sequence: TGTGCCAGCCAAACCGGGCCGGGGGGAGGTGCTGAAGCTTTCTTT. It encodes CASQTGPGGGAEAFF.

The chain employs TRBV5-1 and TRBJ1-2, with TRBD1 identical over 8 bases. CDR1 and CDR2 from the germline V gene are SGHRS and YFSETQ. The CDR3 is 14 residues long. With V trimmed by 3 bases and J by 5 bases, 6 bases remained unmatched. The CDR3 loop is CASSSAGGAYGYTF. Here the CDR3 DNA reads TGCGCCAGCAGCTCCGCAGGGGGCGCGTATGGCTACACCTTC.

This sequence joins TRBV9 and TRBJ2-3; 8 positions match TRBD1. CDR1 is SGDLS and CDR2 is YYNGEE in the germline V gene. V gave up 4 bases and J gave up 5 bases; unmatched junction bases: 6. The CDR3 runs to 14 residues. The CDR3 spells CASSPQGTGDTQYF. DNA of the CDR3: TGTGCCAGCAGCCCCCAAGGGACAGGAGATACGCAGTATTTT.

The chain combines TRBV20-1 with TRBJ1-2; D not resolved. Germline CDR1 DFQATT, CDR2 SNEGSKA (reference sequence). CDR3 length: 11 amino acids. The V gene lost 0 bases and the J gene lost 3 bases, with 2 bases spanning the gap. The CDR3 DNA is TGCAGTGCTAGAGACGACTATGGCTACACCTTC. Encoded protein: CSARDDYGYTF.

The chain has TRBV5-4 and TRBJ1-1; tentatively, D is TRBD1 (5 bases). Between the trimmed V and J ends, which lost 4 bases and 0 bases, there was a span of 13 bases. This CDR3 is 15 amino acids long. CDR1 is SGHNT, CDR2 YYREEE, per germline (reference sequence). The CDR3, as DNA: TGTGCCAGCAGCGTGGGACTGACTATGAACACTGAAGCTTTCTTT. As protein: CASSVGLTMNTEAFF.

The V gene is TRBV6-2 or TRBV6-3, the J gene TRBJ1-1; possibly TRBD1 for D (5 bases). V lost 5 bases to trimming and J lost 0 bases, with 7 bases between them. The CDR3 spans 13 residues. Germline CDR1 and CDR2: MNHEY and SVGEGT. CDR3 DNA: TGTGCCAGCAGTCGACAGTTGAACACTGAAGCTTTCTTT. Translation gives CASSRQLNTEAFF.

The chain has TRBV27 and TRBJ2-1; 9 bases are a match to TRBD1. The trim removed 2 bases at V and 8 bases at J, leaving 7 bases unmatched. In germline, CDR1 is MNHEY, CDR2 SMNVEV (reference sequence). The CDR3 totals 15 residues. The CDR3 DNA reads as TGTGCCAGCAGTTTAATGACAGGGGGTAGGGATGAGCAGTTCTTC. This encodes CASSLMTGGRDEQFF.

This clone was counted a single time. The chain couples TRBV3-1 (or the pseudogene TRBV3-2) to TRBJ1-4; 8 nucleotides line up with TRBD1. This CDR3 spans 14 amino acids. V gave up 4 bases and J gave up 5 bases; unmatched junction bases: 3. Germline V CDR1 and CDR2: LGHDT, YNNKEL (reference sequence). CDR3: CASSPTGVNEKLFF. DNA of the CDR3: TGTGCCAGCAGCCCGACAGGGGTAAATGAAAAACTGTTTTTT.

The chain recombines TRBV5-1 with TRBJ1-2, with 9 bases fitting TRBD1. CDR1 SGHRS and CDR2 YFSETQ come from the germline V gene. J was trimmed by 1 base and V by 4 bases; bases with no gene match: 5. CDR3 length: 15 amino acids. CDR3 DNA sequence: TGCGCCAGCAGCACTGGGACAGGGAGTAACTATGGCTACACCTTC. Its protein product is CASSTGTGSNYGYTF.

This clone occurred once. The rearrangement links TRBV4-1 to TRBJ1-1, with 7 bases lining up with TRBD1. After removal of 3 bases from V and 6 bases from J, the junction contained 4 bases not matched to a gene. Germline-derived CDR1 and CDR2 are MGHRA and YSYEKL. CDR3 length equals 13 residues. CDR3 sequence (DNA): TGCGCCAGCAGCCAGGGACAGTCAGCTGAAGCTTTCTTT. Its translation is CASSQGQSAEAFF.

The chain uses TRBV3-1 (or the pseudogene TRBV3-2) and TRBJ1-2; TRBD1 might be the D (6 bases). V was clipped by 1 base and J by 8 bases, with 11 bases between them. This CDR3 is built from 13 residues. Germline CDR1 reads LGHDT; CDR2 reads YNNKEL (reference sequence). The CDR3 region has the DNA TGTGCCAGCAGCCAAGCCCGGGGACAAGGCTACACCTTC. Residues: CASSQARGQGYTF.

The J gene is TRBJ2-2, the V gene TRBV18; D is uncertain. V lost 3 bases, J lost 2 bases, and 13 bases lay in between. Germline-derived CDR1 and CDR2 are KGHSH and LQKENI. CDR3 length: 16 amino acids. DNA of the CDR3: TGTGCCAGCTCACCTTTGGCCCGAGGTAACACCGGGGAGCTGTTTTTT. It specifies CASSPLARGNTGELFF. Using reference TRBV18 and TRBJ2-2 for the parts outside the CDR3, the full variable domain is NAGVMQNPRHLVRRRGQEARLRCSPMKGHSHVYWYRQLPEEGLKFMVYLQKENIIDESGMPKERFSAEFPKEGPSILRIQQVVRGDSAAYFCASSPLARGNTGELFFGEGSRLTVL.